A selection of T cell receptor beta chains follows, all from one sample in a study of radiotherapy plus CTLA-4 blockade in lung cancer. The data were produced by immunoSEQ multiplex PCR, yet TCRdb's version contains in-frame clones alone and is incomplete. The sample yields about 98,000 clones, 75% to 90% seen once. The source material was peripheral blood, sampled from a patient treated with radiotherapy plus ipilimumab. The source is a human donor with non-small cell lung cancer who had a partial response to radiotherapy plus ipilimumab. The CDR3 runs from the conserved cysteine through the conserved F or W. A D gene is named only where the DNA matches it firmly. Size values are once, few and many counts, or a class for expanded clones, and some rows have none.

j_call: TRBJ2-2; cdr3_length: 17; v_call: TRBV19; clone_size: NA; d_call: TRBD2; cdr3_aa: CASSLGLAGGRGGELFF
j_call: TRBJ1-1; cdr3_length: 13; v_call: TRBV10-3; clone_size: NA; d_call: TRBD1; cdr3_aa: CAIRDRGTPEAFF
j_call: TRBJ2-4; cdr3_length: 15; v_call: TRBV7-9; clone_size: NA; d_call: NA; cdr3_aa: CASTLGGFSGNIQYF
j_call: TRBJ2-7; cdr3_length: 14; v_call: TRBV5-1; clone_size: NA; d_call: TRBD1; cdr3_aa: CASSWGQGDGEQYF
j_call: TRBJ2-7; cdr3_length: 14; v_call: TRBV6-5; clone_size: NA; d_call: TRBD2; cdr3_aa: CASNVAGAGSEQYF
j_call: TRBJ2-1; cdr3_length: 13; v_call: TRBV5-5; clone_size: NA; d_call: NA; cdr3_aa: CASSSGQGYEQFF
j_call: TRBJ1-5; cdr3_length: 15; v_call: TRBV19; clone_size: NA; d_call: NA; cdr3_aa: CASSWQGNSNQPQHF
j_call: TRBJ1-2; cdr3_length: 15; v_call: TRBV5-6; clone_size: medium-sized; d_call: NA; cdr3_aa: CASSLAAGYNYGYTF
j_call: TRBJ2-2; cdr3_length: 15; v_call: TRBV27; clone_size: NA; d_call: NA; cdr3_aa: CASSPLSAVAGELFF
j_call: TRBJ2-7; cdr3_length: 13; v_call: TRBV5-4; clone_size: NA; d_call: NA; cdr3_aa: CASSLEGVWEQYF
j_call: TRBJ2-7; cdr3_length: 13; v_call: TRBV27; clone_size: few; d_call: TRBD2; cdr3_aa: CASSPRDYYEQYF
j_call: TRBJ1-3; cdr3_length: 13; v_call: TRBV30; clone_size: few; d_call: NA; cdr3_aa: CAWSVRGSHTIYF
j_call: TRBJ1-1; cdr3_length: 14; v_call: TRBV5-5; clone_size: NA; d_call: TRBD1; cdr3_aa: CASSLVLDRVEAFF
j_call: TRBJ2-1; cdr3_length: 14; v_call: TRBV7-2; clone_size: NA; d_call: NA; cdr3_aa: CASGHRGPSSEQFF